The 17 T cell receptor beta chains given below trace back to one sample, sequenced in a study of PD-1 blockade in mismatch repair-deficient tumors. Some clones are missing from TCRdb's copy, which holds only in-frame ones; the method was immunoSEQ multiplex PCR. The sample includes around 18,000 clones, roughly 84% of them seen just once. The sequences come from PBMCs, collected less than 25 weeks after starting pembrolizumab. Receptors originate from an adult with mismatch repair-deficient cancer.

The chain recombines TRBV5-6 with TRBJ2-2, with TRBD2 matching over 13 bases. J was trimmed by 2 bases and V by 3 bases; bases with no gene match: 7. The CDR3 is made up of 18 amino acids. CDR1 SGHDT and CDR2 YYEEEE come from the germline V gene. CDR3 protein: CASSWGLAGHDNTGELFF. The CDR3 DNA sequence: TGTGCCAGCAGCTGGGGACTAGCGGGACACGATAACACCGGGGAGCTGTTTTTT. The complete variable domain, with remaining parts taken from reference TRBV5-6 and TRBJ2-2, reads DAGVTQSPTHLIKTRGQQVTLRCSPKSGHDTVSWYQQALGQGPQFIFQYYEEEERQRGNFPDRFSGHQFPNYSSELNVNALLLGDSALYLCASSWGLAGHDNTGELFFGEGSRLTVL.

The chain uses TRBV27 and TRBJ1-6; 8 bases line up with TRBD1. This CDR3 contains 15 residues. Germline V lookup: CDR1 MNHEY, CDR2 SMNVEV (reference sequence). The junction had 4 bases not matched to a gene; V was cut back by 1 base and J by 8 bases. In DNA form, the CDR3 reads TGTGCCAGCAGTTTATTAGGGACAGGTGATTCACCCCTCCACTTT. It codes for CASSLLGTGDSPLHF.

This chain links TRBV15 with TRBJ1-2; TRBD1 matches at 7 bases. Germline CDR1 and CDR2: LNHNV and YYDKDF (reference sequence). The CDR3 has 13 residues. The trim removed 5 bases at V and 1 base at J, leaving 1 base unmatched. The chain's CDR3 is CATSGQVNYGYTF. In nucleotides, the CDR3 is TGTGCCACCAGCGGACAGGTTAACTATGGCTACACCTTC.

This clone appeared a single time. The chain is built from TRBV28 and TRBJ1-2; weak D call: TRBD1 (6 bases). Per the germline V gene, CDR1 is MDHEN and CDR2 is SYDVKM. CDR3 length: 14 amino acids. The V and J ends lost 5 bases and 0 bases respectively, with 10 bases between them. The CDR3 bases are TGTGCCAGCAGTGGGGGCCCCACTAACTATGGCTACACCTTC. It codes for CASSGGPTNYGYTF.

This clone was observed a handful of times. The CDR3 nucleotides read TGCAGCGTAGCAAAAGGGACAGTGGACTCCTACGAGCAGTACTTC. Encoded protein: CSVAKGTVDSYEQYF. The J gene is TRBJ2-7, the V gene TRBV29-1, with 7 positions matching TRBD1. Losses at the gene ends were 6 bases for V and 0 bases for J; bases not matched to a gene: 11. The CDR3 consists of 15 residues. Germline V gene lookup returns CDR1 SQVTM and CDR2 ANQGSEA.

The gene calls are TRBV2 and TRBJ2-7; TRBD2 is a possible D gene (7 bases). Germline V gene lookup returns CDR1 SNHLY and CDR2 FYNNEI. Trimming shortened V by 7 bases and J by 5 bases, and 15 bases separated the two germline ends. The CDR3 sequence is 13 residues long. This chain's CDR3 is CASTFWGGHEQYF. Here the CDR3 DNA reads TGTGCCAGCACCTTCTGGGGGGGCCACGAGCAGTACTTC. Supplemented by reference TRBV2 and TRBJ2-7, the full variable domain reads EPEVTQTPSHQVTQMGQEVILRCVPISNHLYFYWYRQILGQKVEFLVSFYNNEISEKSEIFDDQFSVERPDGSNFTLKIRSTKLEDSAMYFCASTFWGGHEQYFGPGTRLTVT.

The J gene is TRBJ2-5, the V gene TRBV5-1; 16 bases match TRBD2. The CDR3 spans 18 residues. CDR1 is SGHRS, CDR2 YFSETQ, per germline. Trimming at V came to 0 bases and at J to 5 bases, leaving 7 bases not matched to a gene. CDR3 loop: CASSLVGTSGRARETQYF. CDR3 DNA: TGCGCCAGCAGCTTGGTCGGGACTAGCGGGAGGGCTCGGGAGACCCAGTACTTC.

The chain has TRBV19 and TRBJ2-5, with D possibly matching TRBD1 (5 bases). Germline V gene lookup returns CDR1 LNHDA and CDR2 SQIVND (reference sequence). V lost 6 bases and J 1 base, leaving 12 bases between the germline ends. This CDR3 is 14 amino acids long. The CDR3 DNA reads as TGTGCCAGTAGCTTAGACAGCGCCCAAGAGACCCAGTACTTC. Protein: CASSLDSAQETQYF.

CDR3 protein: CATQRDRANTEAFF. As DNA, the CDR3 is TGTGCCACCCAACGGGACAGGGCGAACACTGAAGCTTTCTTT. V gene TRBV10-3 combines with J gene TRBJ1-1, with TRBD1 matching 9 bases. The CDR3 totals 14 residues. Germline assignment: CDR1 ENHRY and CDR2 SYGVKD. With 10 bases clipped from V and 1 base from J, the junction kept 7 bases outside the gene matches.

The V and J genes are TRBV5-1 and TRBJ1-2, with TRBD1 as a possible D gene (5 bases). This CDR3 spans 13 amino acids. Germline CDR1 SGHRS, CDR2 YFSETQ. Trimming stripped 4 bases from V and 11 bases from J, with 18 bases between. The chain's CDR3 is CASSRPDGRGYTF. DNA of the CDR3: TGCGCCAGCAGCAGACCCGACGGGAGGGGTTACACCTTC.

The V and J genes are TRBV28 and TRBJ1-6; D is unclear. V shed 7 bases and J shed 2 bases, with 15 bases lying between them. The CDR3 is 16 residues long. Germline values: CDR1 MDHEN, CDR2 SYDVKM. CDR3 bases: TGTGCCAGCACAGCGGCGGGGAGGCCCTATAATTCACCCCTCCACTTT. Translating it yields CASTAAGRPYNSPLHF.

The rearrangement links TRBV14 to TRBJ2-5; 7 positions match TRBD1. Gene TRBJ2-7 matches the end of the DNA better, so the J call may be wrong. There are 14 residues in the CDR3. Looked up from germline, CDR1 is SGHDN and CDR2 is FVKESK. The CDR3 DNA is TGTGCCAGCAGCCTGACAGGGAATGATTACGAGCAGTACTTC. It specifies CASSLTGNDYEQYF.

The V and J genes are TRBV28 and TRBJ2-5; weak D call: TRBD2 (5 bases). V was trimmed by 3 bases and J by 2 bases, leaving 13 bases between them. The germline V gene encodes CDR1 MDHEN and CDR2 SYDVKM. The CDR3 length is 15 residues. In DNA, the CDR3 is TGTGCCAGCAGTTTCTCACTCCGGGGACAAGAGACCCAGTACTTC. This gives the protein CASSFSLRGQETQYF.

The chain couples TRBV7-9 to TRBJ1-6; TRBD1 matches at 8 bases. V gave up 8 bases and J gave up 4 bases; unmatched junction bases: 7. CDR1 is SEHNR and CDR2 is FQNEAQ in the germline V gene (reference sequence). The CDR3 is 15 amino acids. The CDR3 loop reads CASRGGTGYNSPLHF. The DNA of the CDR3 is TGTGCCAGCCGCGGCGGGACAGGTTATAATTCACCCCTCCACTTT.

This chain's CDR3 is CASSFPPRGYIQYF. The CDR3 DNA reads as TGTGCCAGCAGTTTTCCCCCCAGGGGGTACATTCAGTACTTC. This chain connects TRBV28 to TRBJ2-4, with 7 bases lining up with TRBD1. This CDR3 spans 14 amino acids. V lost 3 bases to trimming and J lost 8 bases; unmatched junction nucleotides: 7. Germline lookup yields CDR1 MDHEN and CDR2 SYDVKM.

This sequence joins TRBV29-1 and TRBJ1-2; 7 bases fit TRBD1. Germline V lookup: CDR1 SQVTM, CDR2 ANQGSEA. Trimming cost V 1 base and J 6 bases; bases outside gene matches: 14. This CDR3 contains 16 residues. CDR3 sequence: CSVEVLGRQGMDGYTF. DNA for the CDR3: TGCAGCGTTGAAGTCTTGGGCAGACAGGGCATGGATGGCTACACCTTC.

The rearrangement joins TRBV19 to TRBJ1-2, with a weak D call TRBD1 (6 bases). V gave up 5 bases and J gave up 5 bases, with 18 bases separating them. Germline V lookup: CDR1 LNHDA, CDR2 SQIVND (reference sequence). The CDR3 spans 15 residues. The CDR3 DNA sequence: TGTGCCAGTAGTGCCGGACGACAGGACCTTTATGGCTACACCTTC. Its translation is CASSAGRQDLYGYTF. The variable domain in full, completed from reference TRBV19 and TRBJ1-2, reads DGGITQSPKYLFRKEGQNVTLSCEQNLNHDAMYWYRQDPGQGLRLIYYSQIVNDFQKGDIAEGYSVSREKKESFPLTVTSAQKNPTAFYLCASSAGRQDLYGYTFGSGTRLTVV.